These 3 T cell receptor beta chains came from one sample sequenced in a study of cytomegalovirus exposure and HLA in healthy donors. The PCR employed 60 Vbeta primers together with 13 Jbeta primers. Clones were read by immunoSEQ multiplex PCR, and TCRdb kept only the in-frame ones, dropping some. The data contain under 200,000 clones, 75% of them singletons. Sequencing used PBMCs. The receptor source for this set is a woman between 45 and 60 years old in good health and CMV-seropositive.

This chain uses TRBV5-4 with TRBJ2-3; a possible D gene is TRBD1 (6 bases). Germline CDR1 reads SGHNT; CDR2 reads YYREEE (reference sequence). CDR3 size: 13 residues. Trimming pared 5 bases from V and 2 bases from J, leaving 9 bases between. The CDR3 spells CASRRTDTDTQYF. CDR3 DNA sequence: TGTGCCAGCAGGAGGACAGACACAGATACGCAGTATTTT.

V and J are TRBV2 and TRBJ1-1, with D hard to call. V lost 1 base, J lost 9 bases, and 12 bases lay in between. CDR3 length: 13 amino acids. The germline gives CDR1 SNHLY, CDR2 FYNNEI. The CDR3 sequence: CASSEVQKWQAFF. The CDR3 DNA follows: TGTGCCAGCAGTGAAGTTCAGAAATGGCAAGCTTTCTTT.

V and J are TRBV27 and TRBJ2-7, with 10 nucleotides matching TRBD1. The trim removed 6 bases at V and 0 bases at J, leaving 2 bases unmatched. In germline, CDR1 is MNHEY, CDR2 SMNVEV (reference sequence). This CDR3 has 14 residues. CDR3 bases: TGTGCCAGCAGACGGACAGGGGGCTCCTACGAGCAGTACTTC. This encodes CASRRTGGSYEQYF.